Each of the 30 T cell receptor beta chains below was sequenced from the same sample in a study of blood T cell repertoires in COVID-19. The protocol was immunoSEQ multiplex PCR, while the TCRdb copy is restricted to in-frame clones and leaves out a portion. The table has about 170,000 clones, around 80% seen once. Sequencing was done on a sample of peripheral blood. These TCRs come from a woman in her 70s who had recovered from COVID-19.

This sequence joins TRBV6-4 and TRBJ1-1; no clear D gene. Germline loops: CDR1 MRHNA, CDR2 SNTAGT. Trimming pared 3 bases from V and 1 base from J, leaving 9 bases between. There are 14 residues in the CDR3. CDR3 region: CASSEGVGNTEAFF. The CDR3 region has the DNA TGTGCCAGCAGTGAGGGAGTTGGGAACACTGAAGCTTTCTTT.

The rearrangement joins TRBV27 to TRBJ1-1; 7 bases fit TRBD1. The V segment lost 5 bases and the J segment 1 base; nucleotides outside the gene matches: 10. Looked up from germline, CDR1 is MNHEY and CDR2 is SMNVEV (reference sequence). The CDR3 has 16 amino acids. DNA for the CDR3: TGTGCCAGCAGTCACCGAGGGGGCAGTGGGAACACTGAAGCTTTCTTT. This encodes CASSHRGGSGNTEAFF.

The chain uses TRBV5-1 and TRBJ2-7; 7 bases map to TRBD1. V shed 4 bases and J 4 bases; nucleotides not matched to a gene: 5. The CDR3 extends over 13 amino acids. Germline-derived CDR1 and CDR2 are SGHRS and YFSETQ. DNA for the CDR3: TGCGCCAGCAGCCCACAGGGGTCGTACGAGCAGTACTTC. It yields the protein CASSPQGSYEQYF.

This chain joins TRBV7-9 and TRBJ1-1; 7 bases are a match to TRBD1. Germline V gives CDR1 SEHNR, CDR2 FQNEAQ (reference sequence). There are 16 residues in the CDR3. Losses at the gene ends were 1 base for V and 0 bases for J; bases not matched to a gene: 5. The CDR3 is CASSLEAGGMNTEAFF. CDR3 DNA: TGTGCCAGCAGCTTAGAGGCAGGGGGGATGAACACTGAAGCTTTCTTT.

The chain has TRBV6-5 and TRBJ1-1; no reliable D call. V was shortened by 3 bases and J by 0 bases, with 11 bases between the two germline ends. Germline CDR1 reads MNHEY; CDR2 reads SVGAGI. The CDR3 covers 15 residues. The CDR3, as DNA: TGTGCCAGCAGTTATTCGAGGCGCGTGAACACTGAAGCTTTCTTT. Translating it yields CASSYSRRVNTEAFF.

The chain recombines TRBV29-1 with TRBJ1-5; tentatively, D is TRBD1 (6 bases). Per germline, CDR1 SQVTM and CDR2 ANQGSEA. The length of the CDR3 is 15 residues. V lost 6 bases to trimming and J lost 9 bases, with 24 bases between them. Here the CDR3 DNA reads TGCAGCGTCCGAGGGGATTGGGGGGGGCCGCGGCCCCAGCATTTT. Encoded protein: CSVRGDWGGPRPQHF.

The V and J genes are TRBV5-4 and TRBJ2-1; TRBD1 might be the D (6 bases). Trimming shortened V by 4 bases and J by 3 bases, and 14 bases separated the two germline ends. CDR1 and CDR2 from the germline V gene are SGHNT and YYREEE (reference sequence). CDR3 length equals 15 residues. CDR3 region: CASSPQGRGYNEQFF. The CDR3 DNA reads as TGTGCCAGCAGCCCACAGGGCAGGGGCTACAATGAGCAGTTCTTC.

The chain links TRBV5-1 to TRBJ1-1; the match to TRBD1 covers 8 bases. The V gene end was trimmed by 4 bases and the J gene end by 3 bases; junction bases not matched to a gene: 2. The CDR3 runs to 13 residues. Germline V gene sequence: CDR1 SGHRS, CDR2 YFSETQ. The CDR3: CASSPTGDTEAFF. The CDR3 DNA reads as TGCGCCAGCAGCCCGACAGGGGACACTGAAGCTTTCTTT.

Here the CDR3 DNA reads TGTGCCAGCAGTTCCGGACAGTACGAGCAGTACTTC. It yields the protein CASSSGQYEQYF. This chain links TRBV12-3 or TRBV12-4 with TRBJ2-7, with a weak D call TRBD1 (6 bases). CDR3 length: 12 residues. V dropped 4 bases and J dropped 4 bases, with 8 bases sitting between them.

This clone was detected many times. This chain joins TRBV11-2 and TRBJ1-1, with D tentatively TRBD1 (6 bases). V was clipped by 3 bases and J by 1 base, with 15 bases between them. The CDR3 extends over 16 amino acids. CDR1 SGHAT and CDR2 FQNNGV come from the germline V gene. CDR3 nucleotide sequence: TGTGCCAGCAGCTTGAGGGGGGGATTTAGGAACACTGAAGCTTTCTTT. Its translation: CASSLRGGFRNTEAFF.

This rearrangement joins TRBV28 to TRBJ1-5; no definite D call. In germline, CDR1 is MDHEN, CDR2 SYDVKM. The V end was cut by 2 bases, the J end by 3 bases, with 14 bases between. The CDR3 has 16 residues. CDR3 sequence: CASSLVHGQHNQPQHF. The DNA of the CDR3 is TGTGCCAGCAGTTTAGTTCATGGGCAGCACAATCAGCCCCAGCATTTT.

The rearrangement links TRBV5-1 to TRBJ2-1, with a weak D call TRBD2 (5 bases). CDR1 and CDR2 (germline): SGHRS, YFSETQ. The V end was cut by 1 base, the J end by 0 bases, with 8 bases between. The CDR3 is made up of 15 amino acids. The CDR3 is CASSLTRDSYNEQFF. The CDR3 bases are TGCGCCAGCAGCTTGACCCGGGACTCCTACAATGAGCAGTTCTTC.

This clone has only a few counts. The rearrangement uses TRBV4-3 and TRBJ1-6, with 7 bases aligning to TRBD1. J lost 7 bases, V lost 3 bases, and 6 bases had no gene match. Germline CDR1 LGHNA, CDR2 YSLEER. This CDR3 region has 15 residues. For the CDR3, the DNA is TGCGCCAGCAGCCAGGGGGACAGCTACAATTCACCCCTCCACTTT. Translated, it gives CASSQGDSYNSPLHF.

The V call is TRBV21-1, the J call TRBJ2-1; TRBD2 is the table's D call, not checked against the DNA. TRBV21-1 is listed as a pseudogene. The CDR3 loop spans 19 amino acids. The CDR3 coding sequence is TGTGCCAGCAGCAAACCCGAGGGACTAGCGGGAGGGCCAATTGTTGAGCAGTTCTTC. Residues: CASSKPEGLAGGPIVEQFF.

The V call is TRBV19, the J call TRBJ2-3, with D perhaps matching TRBD1 (9 bases). CDR1 LNHDA and CDR2 SQIVND come from the germline V gene (reference sequence). The CDR3 is 13 residues long. V lost 8 bases to trimming and J lost 9 bases, with 18 bases between them. CDR3 coding DNA: TGTGCCAGTGAACAGGGGGCGGGGGGAACGCAGTATTTT. Translation gives CASEQGAGGTQYF.

The V call is TRBV3-1 (or the pseudogene TRBV3-2), the J call TRBJ2-7; a possible D gene is TRBD2 (5 bases). The V gene lost 3 bases and the J gene lost 2 bases, with 8 bases spanning the gap. Germline-derived CDR1 and CDR2 are LGHDT and YNNKEL (reference sequence). The CDR3 consists of 13 residues. The CDR3 loop is CASSQTNTYEQYF. The CDR3, as DNA: TGTGCCAGCAGCCAGACTAACACCTACGAGCAGTACTTC.

The chain is built from TRBV5-1 and TRBJ1-1; possibly TRBD1 for D (5 bases). The CDR3 sequence is 15 residues long. Trimming cost V 0 bases and J 3 bases, with 12 bases left between them. CDR1 is SGHRS, CDR2 YFSETQ, per germline. CDR3 loop: CASSLAIGGDTEAFF. The CDR3 DNA reads TGCGCCAGCAGCTTGGCTATCGGGGGAGACACTGAAGCTTTCTTT.

The V call is TRBV19, the J call TRBJ1-5; 7 nucleotides agree with TRBD1. The V gene's germline CDR1 is LNHDA and CDR2 SQIVND (reference sequence). Unmatched junction bases numbered 8, after V lost 3 bases and J lost 0 bases. The length of the CDR3 is 17 residues. Here the CDR3 DNA reads TGTGCCAGTAGTATGTGGGCAGGGGGTTATAGCAATCAGCCCCAGCATTTT. It is translated as CASSMWAGGYSNQPQHF.

The chain combines TRBV2 with TRBJ2-3, with 8 bases aligning to TRBD1. J was trimmed by 3 bases and V by 8 bases; bases with no gene match: 10. Looked up from germline, CDR1 is SNHLY and CDR2 is FYNNEI. This CDR3 region has 15 residues. The chain's CDR3 is CASANQGALTDTQYF. CDR3 DNA: TGTGCCAGCGCCAACCAGGGGGCTCTGACAGATACGCAGTATTTT.

The CDR3 protein is CASSPGALGNEQFF. Here the CDR3 DNA reads TGTGCCAGCAGCCCAGGGGCCCTCGGGAATGAGCAGTTCTTC. The genes are TRBV11-3 and TRBJ2-1; a possible D gene is TRBD1 (6 bases). Germline V gene sequence: CDR1 SGHNT, CDR2 YENEEA. The CDR3 is made up of 14 amino acids. Trimming shortened V by 5 bases and J by 7 bases, and 15 bases separated the two germline ends.

This clone was seen only a few times. This sequence joins TRBV5-6 and TRBJ2-1; TRBD1 aligns across 10 bases. This CDR3 has 18 residues. Germline V lookup: CDR1 SGHDT, CDR2 YYEEEE. V shed 3 bases and J 2 bases; nucleotides not matched to a gene: 11. CDR3 DNA sequence: TGTGCCAGCAGCTGGGGGACAGGGGTCGTTCTACCCTACAATGAGCAGTTCTTC. Translated, it gives CASSWGTGVVLPYNEQFF.

V and J are TRBV9 and TRBJ1-1; D not resolved. The length of the CDR3 is 13 residues. Looked up from germline, CDR1 is SGDLS and CDR2 is YYNGEE. With 3 bases removed from V and 5 bases from J, the gap between germline ends came to 11 bases. The CDR3 spells CASSAGRFTEAFF. The CDR3 DNA reads TGTGCCAGCAGCGCTGGCAGATTTACTGAAGCTTTCTTT.

J is TRBJ2-3 and V is TRBV5-4, with 7 bases identical to TRBD2. Germline V gene data show CDR1 as SGHNT and CDR2 as YYREEE (reference sequence). The CDR3 runs 18 residues. V shed 0 bases and J 4 bases; nucleotides not matched to a gene: 14. Here the CDR3 reads CASSLGAGVALRADTQYF. CDR3 in DNA: TGTGCCAGCAGCTTGGGTGCGGGAGTCGCGTTGCGCGCAGATACGCAGTATTTT.

This chain links TRBV7-9 with TRBJ1-1; perhaps TRBD1 as D (6 bases). Per the germline V gene, CDR1 is SEHNR and CDR2 is FQNEAQ (reference sequence). The CDR3 spans 16 residues. Trimming shortened V by 5 bases and J by 7 bases, and 23 bases separated the two germline ends. The CDR3 sequence: CASSPFGPQGGNEAFF. For the CDR3, the DNA is TGTGCCAGCAGCCCATTCGGACCACAGGGAGGGAATGAAGCTTTCTTT.

This chain links TRBV5-1 with TRBJ1-3; 7 bases align to TRBD1. The CDR3 is made up of 14 amino acids. The germline V gene encodes CDR1 SGHRS and CDR2 YFSETQ. The trim removed 4 bases at V and 2 bases at J, leaving 3 bases unmatched. CDR3 nucleotide sequence: TGCGCCAGCAGCGTGACAGGGACTGGAAACACCATATATTTT. Its translation: CASSVTGTGNTIYF.

The genes are TRBV7-2 and TRBJ2-4; 8 nucleotides match TRBD2. Germline values: CDR1 SGHTA, CDR2 FQGNSA. This CDR3 has 14 amino acids. V dropped 5 bases and J dropped 8; count of bases not matched to a gene: 8. Here the CDR3 DNA reads TGTGCCAGCAGCCCCCGACCGGGGGGGGACATTCAGTACTTC. It specifies CASSPRPGGDIQYF.

V is TRBV6-2 or TRBV6-3 and J is TRBJ1-2; D gene unclear. Per germline, CDR1 MNHEY and CDR2 SVGEGT. V was cut by 6 bases and J by 1 base, with 6 bases left in between. The CDR3 sequence is 12 residues long. CDR3 sequence reads: CASSPNNYGYTF. Written as DNA, the CDR3 is TGTGCCAGCAGCCCCAATAACTATGGCTACACCTTC.

The rearrangement links TRBV27 to TRBJ1-2; 8 nucleotides align to TRBD1. From germline, CDR1 is MNHEY and CDR2 SMNVEV (reference sequence). J lost 4 bases, V lost 2 bases, and 0 bases had no gene match. This CDR3 comprises 13 residues. The CDR3 spells CASSLTGGYGYTF. The CDR3 DNA follows: TGTGCCAGCAGTTTAACAGGGGGCTATGGCTACACCTTC.

This clone was seen a handful of times. The V and J genes are TRBV10-3 and TRBJ1-1; TRBD1 aligns across 9 bases. V shed 6 bases and J 8 bases; nucleotides not matched to a gene: 1. This CDR3 spans 11 amino acids. The germline V gene has CDR1 ENHRY and CDR2 SYGVKD. Here the CDR3 reads CAIRDRGEAFF. The CDR3 bases are TGTGCCATCAGAGACAGGGGGGAAGCTTTCTTT.

This chain uses TRBV7-2 with TRBJ2-1; the match to TRBD2 covers 12 bases. Trimming at V came to 4 bases and at J to 0 bases, leaving 4 bases not matched to a gene. This CDR3 has 17 residues. Germline CDR1 and CDR2: SGHTA and FQGNSA. Written as DNA, the CDR3 is TGTGCCAGCAGCTCGACTAGCGGGAGTGGCTCCTACAATGAGCAGTTCTTC. Its protein product is CASSSTSGSGSYNEQFF.